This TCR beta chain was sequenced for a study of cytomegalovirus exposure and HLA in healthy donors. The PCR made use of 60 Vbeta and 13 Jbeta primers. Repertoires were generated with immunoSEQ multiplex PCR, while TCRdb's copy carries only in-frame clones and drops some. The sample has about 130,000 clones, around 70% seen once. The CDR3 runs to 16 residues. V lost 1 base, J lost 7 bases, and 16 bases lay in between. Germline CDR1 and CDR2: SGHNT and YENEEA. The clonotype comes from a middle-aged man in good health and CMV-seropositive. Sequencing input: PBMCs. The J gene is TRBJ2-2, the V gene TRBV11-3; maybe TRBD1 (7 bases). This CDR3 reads CASSLAGQGGVGELFF. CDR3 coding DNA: TGTGCCAGCAGCTTAGCGGGCCAGGGGGGAGTCGGGGAGCTGTTTTTT.